This TCR beta chain was observed in a study of regulatory T cells in long-lasting Graves disease (dated by TCRdb to 2020 to 2022). Study-wide context: To count as having persistent Graves' disease, a patient had to have received antithyroid drug treatment for over 5 years with TSH receptor autoantibodies remaining persistently positive. TCR sequencing covered 13 persistent and some 20 newly diagnosed Graves' disease patients, about 35 samples in total. Persistent Graves' disease patients were compared with newly diagnosed Graves' disease patients by peripheral blood TCR sequencing and RNA sequencing. Persistent Graves' disease patients in the clinical cohort had taken antithyroid drugs for about 10.3 years on average. The study was conducted in China and was registered as a clinical trial. Here is what the overall study found, with its caveats: Persistent disease showed preferential use of TRBV28, TRBJ1-2 and TRBJ2-5, whereas newly diagnosed disease favored TRBV20-1 and TRBJ2-1. Sequencing and analysis were limited to the TCR beta chain. The authors noted that the small sample size was a limitation that may lower accuracy. Only peripheral blood was studied, because thyroid tissue, the primary lesion, was inaccessible. Compared with newly diagnosed patients, persistent Graves' disease patients had lower TCR Shannon entropy and fewer highly expanded clones, which suggests clonal expansion. A larger number of public clonotypes was shared among persistent patients (more than 2,500) than among newly diagnosed patients (around 970).

This clonotype showed up just a few times. Its antigen is still unknown. One base away there is no much larger clone; base qualities are not given. In the paper's terms, the time point label means: persistent/refractory GD, antithyroid drugs over 5 years with positive TRAb. RNA was extracted from PBMCs in TRIzol for both TCR sequencing and RNA sequencing. The diagnosis of Graves' disease was made according to American Thyroid Association guidelines. Patients were recruited from an endocrinology department in Xi'an, China. From each patient, around 9 milliliters of peripheral blood was collected into an EDTA anticoagulant tube. Ficoll Paque Plus density gradient separation was used to isolate PBMCs, and no further T cell sorting was done. An Agilent 2100 Bioanalyzer and agarose gel were used to check RNA quality, and a NanoDrop 2000 was used to measure RNA concentration. Library method: multiplex PCR. Sequenced on an Illumina HiSeq 4000. To build TCR beta libraries, CDR3 regions were amplified by Arm-PCR using iRepertoire HTBI primers. Before sequencing, the PCR products underwent gel purification. Processing in the source paper ran as follows. A total of 62 TRBV and 14 TRBJ segments were identified across samples and were used for gene usage analysis of CDR3 amino acid clonotypes. Filtered high-quality paired reads were merged into contigs using COPE and FqMerger. Contigs were aligned with BLAST to IMGT TRBV, TRBD and TRBJ reference genes, and CDR3 was defined per IMGT. Any clonotype with a frequency above 0.1% was counted as a highly expanded clone. Shannon entropy served as the measure of repertoire diversity, while the Gini coefficient captured V-J evenness. Public clonotypes were defined as clonotypes shared by more than one individual. TCRdb handled the public reads itself, with Q25 trimming in fastp and clone calling in MiXCR, and kept productive beta chains. Each CDR3 protein appears once, grouped with its most common genes and DNA. Clone size and V and J calls follow TCRdb, not the original study. Here the sample has roughly 490,000 distinct CDR3 sequences; roughly 22% occur a single time. The top ten clonotypes cover less than 15% of the sample.

The germline V gene encodes CDR1 DFQATT and CDR2 SNEGSKA (reference sequence). V was cut back by 3 bases and J by 4 bases, leaving a gap of 12 bases between them. The CDR3 has 14 amino acids, counting the end cysteine and phenylalanine. This entry keeps only the CDR3 DNA: 42 bases, framed from base 1. The TCR sequence derives from a female donor with Graves disease. Sequencing was performed on peripheral blood mononuclear cells (PBMCs), taken when the disease was refractory, from a patient treated with antithyroid drugs. Rearrangement joined TRBV20-1 to TRBJ1-4, and TRBD1 may be the D gene, going by 5 matching bases. The nucleotide sequence reads TGCAGTGCTAGGGGGGGGGGGAATAATGAAAAACTGTTTTTT. The translation is CSARGGGNNEKLFF.